The 24 T cell receptor beta chains listed next were all sequenced from one sample in a study of blood T cell repertoires in COVID-19. Repertoires were generated with immunoSEQ multiplex PCR, while TCRdb's copy carries only in-frame clones and drops some. The sample holds 240,000 or so clones, 82% seen once. Sequencing was performed on peripheral blood. These TCRs come from a woman in her sixties or seventies with active or convalescent COVID-19.

The gene calls are TRBV6-5 and TRBJ1-4; D remains ambiguous. Per the germline V gene, CDR1 is MNHEY and CDR2 is SVGAGI. Trimming removed 0 bases at V and 0 bases at J, with 8 bases between. The CDR3 runs to 16 residues. The CDR3 coding sequence is TGTGCCAGCAGTTACTCGCCGCAGGCAACTAATGAAAAACTGTTTTTT. This codes for CASSYSPQATNEKLFF.

The chain employs TRBV4-3 and TRBJ1-2; perhaps TRBD1 as D (6 bases). The germline gives CDR1 LGHNA, CDR2 YSLEER. This CDR3 is 14 amino acids long. The ends were cut back, 3 bases at V and 2 bases at J, with 10 bases in the middle. This CDR3 reads CASSQGTGNYGYTF. The CDR3 nucleotides read TGCGCCAGCAGCCAGGGAACAGGGAACTATGGCTACACCTTC.

The V gene is TRBV14, the J gene TRBJ1-4; D might be TRBD1 (6 bases). This CDR3 has 14 residues. V lost 5 bases to trimming and J lost 0 bases, with 7 bases between them. The germline CDR1 and CDR2 sequences are SGHDN and FVKESK. In DNA, the CDR3 is TGTGCCAGCAGCAGGACAGCAACTAATGAAAAACTGTTTTTT. This codes for CASSRTATNEKLFF.

Many counts were recorded for this clone. The chain uses TRBV6-5 and TRBJ2-5; 11 bases map to TRBD1. Looked up from germline, CDR1 is MNHEY and CDR2 is SVGAGI. This CDR3 has 14 residues. J gave up 4 bases and V 7 bases, and 5 bases lay outside the gene matches. CDR3 in DNA: TGTGCCAGCACCGCGGGGACAGGGGGAGAGACCCAGTACTTC. Protein product: CASTAGTGGETQYF.

J is TRBJ2-1 and V is TRBV27, with D uncertain. V was pared by 5 bases and J by 2 bases, with 10 bases between. The CDR3 loop spans 14 amino acids. CDR1 and CDR2 (germline): MNHEY, SMNVEV (reference sequence). CDR3 sequence reads: CASSRTDTYNEQFF. The DNA of the CDR3 is TGTGCCAGCAGTCGAACAGATACCTACAATGAGCAGTTCTTC.

The chain carries TRBV30 and TRBJ1-1, with D unresolved. V was trimmed by 0 bases and J by 2 bases, leaving 10 bases between them. Germline-derived CDR1 and CDR2 are GTSNPN and SVGIG (reference sequence). The CDR3 is 14 residues long. The CDR3 reads CAWSVSVRNTEAFF. In DNA, the CDR3 is TGTGCCTGGAGTGTCTCCGTGAGAAACACTGAAGCTTTCTTT. Complete variable domain (other parts from reference TRBV30 and TRBJ1-1): SQTIHQWPATLVQPVGSPLSLECTVEGTSNPNLYWYRQAAGRGLQLLFYSVGIGQISSEVPQNLSASRPQDRQFILSSKKLLLSDSGFYLCAWSVSVRNTEAFFGQGTRLTVV.

In its sample, this clone was seen once. The V and J genes are TRBV6-1 and TRBJ2-7; TRBD2 might be the D (7 bases). Germline loops: CDR1 MNHNS, CDR2 SASEGT. V shed 1 base and J shed 6 bases, with 22 bases lying between them. The CDR3 has 17 amino acids. As DNA, the CDR3 is TGTGCCAGCAGTGAAGTTAAGTCGGGGGGACACCTTACCGAGCAGTACTTC. Amino acids: CASSEVKSGGHLTEQYF.

The rearrangement links TRBV10-3 to TRBJ2-1, with 8 bases identical to TRBD2. This CDR3 has 15 amino acids. The V gene's germline CDR1 is ENHRY and CDR2 SYGVKD. J gave up 7 bases and V 7 bases, and 12 bases lay outside the gene matches. The DNA for the CDR3 is TGTGCCATCAATCCTCAAGCGGGGGATCGGAATGAGCAGTTCTTC. Residues: CAINPQAGDRNEQFF.

V is TRBV20-1 and J is TRBJ2-7; 8 nucleotides match TRBD2. The junction had 7 bases not matched to a gene; V was cut back by 3 bases and J by 6 bases. This CDR3 has 13 amino acids. Per germline, CDR1 DFQATT and CDR2 SNEGSKA (reference sequence). The CDR3: CSASYLAGGEQYF. The CDR3 nucleotides read TGCAGTGCTAGTTACTTGGCGGGGGGCGAGCAGTACTTC.

With respect to this clone: Its ends do not fully match the called genes, so a read error is possible. The same CDR3 arises from other DNA sequences in this sample as well. CDR3 region: CAWRLSGGAQAGFF. DNA of the CDR3: TGCGCCTGGCGCCTATCCGGGGGAGCCCAAGCAGGGTTCTTC. The V and J genes are TRBV30 and TRBJ2-1; the D gene is possibly TRBD2 (6 bases). Germline CDR1 and CDR2: GTSNPN and SVGIG (reference sequence). The CDR3 totals 14 residues.

This sequence joins TRBV5-5 and TRBJ1-5; D is perhaps TRBD1 (6 bases). V was cut by 0 bases and J by 5 bases, with 9 bases left in between. There are 14 residues in the CDR3. Germline assignment: CDR1 SGHKS and CDR2 YYEKEE (reference sequence). The DNA of the CDR3 is TGTGCCAGCAGCTTGGGGGGGCCCCATCAGCCCCAGCATTTT. This gives the protein CASSLGGPHQPQHF. Combining the CDR3 with reference TRBV5-5 and TRBJ1-5 gives the whole variable domain DAGVTQSPTHLIKTRGQQVTLRCSPISGHKSVSWYQQVLGQGPQFIFQYYEKEERGRGNFPDRFSARQFPNYSSELNVNALLLGDSALYLCASSLGGPHQPQHFGDGTRLSIL.

The rearrangement joins TRBV3-1 (or the pseudogene TRBV3-2) to TRBJ2-2, with D uncertain. Trimming left V 0 bases short and J 0 bases short, with 11 bases between. The germline V gene encodes CDR1 LGHDT and CDR2 YNNKEL (reference sequence). The CDR3 contains 17 residues. CDR3 nucleotide sequence: TGTGCCAGCAGCCAAGATCGGTACAGATCGAACACCGGGGAGCTGTTTTTT. It codes for CASSQDRYRSNTGELFF.

Note on this clone: A read error may account for a junction end that differs from germline. The chain is built from TRBV5-1 and TRBJ1-4, with D possibly being TRBD1 (6 bases). The CDR3 sequence is 14 residues long. Germline lookup yields CDR1 SGHRS and CDR2 YFSETQ. Written as DNA, the CDR3 is TGCGCCAGCAGCTTACAGGGAACTAACGAAAAACTGTTTTTT. This codes for CASSLQGTNEKLFF.

This chain joins TRBV10-1 and TRBJ1-1; tentative D call: TRBD1 (6 bases). V lost 0 bases and J 11 bases, leaving 10 bases between the germline ends. The CDR3 length is 12 residues. CDR1 and CDR2 (germline): WNHNN, SYGVQD (reference sequence). The CDR3 DNA follows: TGCGCCAGCAGTGAGTCGGGGGCCCGGGCTTTCTTT. Its translation: CASSESGARAFF.

A few counts support this clone. The chain uses TRBV4-1 and TRBJ1-1; possibly TRBD1 for D (5 bases). V dropped 0 bases and J dropped 3 bases, with 11 bases sitting between them. The CDR3 covers 15 residues. Looked up from germline, CDR1 is MGHRA and CDR2 is YSYEKL. CDR3 in amino acids: CASSQDPGWDTEAFF. The CDR3 DNA reads as TGCGCCAGCAGCCAAGATCCAGGGTGGGACACTGAAGCTTTCTTT.

The chain joins TRBV19 to TRBJ1-1, with D perhaps TRBD1 (6 bases). The CDR3 runs 14 residues. Germline lookup yields CDR1 LNHDA and CDR2 SQIVND (reference sequence). Trimming took 6 bases from V and 0 from J, leaving 11 bases between them. Here the CDR3 DNA reads TGTGCCAGTAGGGCCCAGGGGATGAACACTGAAGCTTTCTTT. Translation: CASRAQGMNTEAFF.

The rearrangement links TRBV3-1 (or the pseudogene TRBV3-2) to TRBJ2-4, with 9 bases matching TRBD2. The CDR3 runs to 14 residues. V was pared by 0 bases and J by 10 bases, with 4 bases of the junction left unmatched. Per germline, CDR1 LGHDT and CDR2 YNNKEL (reference sequence). This CDR3 reads CASSQDLSGGIQYF. CDR3 in DNA: TGTGCCAGCAGCCAAGATTTGAGCGGGGGGATTCAGTACTTC.

This clone was counted once. J is TRBJ1-3 and V is TRBV28, with a tentative D call TRBD1 (6 bases). The germline V gene has CDR1 MDHEN and CDR2 SYDVKM. The CDR3 is 15 residues long. Trimming pared 5 bases from V and 0 bases from J, leaving 11 bases between. In nucleotides, the CDR3 is TGTGCCAGCAGTCTCGACAGGCGCTCTGGAAACACCATATATTTT. This codes for CASSLDRRSGNTIYF.

This clone has a single count. J is TRBJ1-1 and V is TRBV12-3 or TRBV12-4, with D tentatively TRBD1 (5 bases). V lost 6 bases to trimming and J lost 10 bases, with 12 bases between them. CDR3 length equals 11 residues. Here the CDR3 DNA reads TGTGCCAGCAGGGCAGGGTCACGAGCTTTCTTT. It translates to CASRAGSRAFF.

As concerns this clone: Other DNA sequences in the sample encode the same CDR3. The genes are TRBV6-5 and TRBJ1-1; D remains ambiguous. The V end was cut by 0 bases, the J end by 1 base, with 9 bases between. The CDR3 has 15 residues. Per the germline V gene, CDR1 is MNHEY and CDR2 is SVGAGI. CDR3: CASSYSGRGNTEAFF. The CDR3 DNA reads TGTGCCAGCAGTTACTCGGGGAGAGGGAACACTGAAGCTTTCTTT.

This clone has at least ten counts. The V gene is TRBV11-2, the J gene TRBJ1-1; no clear D gene. The CDR3 is 14 residues long. Trimming removed 2 bases from V and 10 bases from J, with 17 bases in between. Germline CDR1 SGHAT, CDR2 FQNNGV. Here the CDR3 reads CASSLYSAGHGAFF. The CDR3 DNA is TGTGCCAGCAGCTTATATTCGGCAGGTCATGGAGCTTTCTTT.

This clone was seen a few times. For the CDR3, the DNA is TGTGCCAGTACCCTAGGGGGGACAGCAAAAAACATTCAGTACTTC. This sequence encodes CASTLGGTAKNIQYF. The gene calls are TRBV19 and TRBJ2-4; perhaps TRBD1 as D (7 bases). Looked up from germline, CDR1 is LNHDA and CDR2 is SQIVND (reference sequence). V lost 7 bases and J 4 bases, leaving 17 bases between the germline ends. The CDR3 is 15 amino acids. Variable domain in full (rest from reference TRBV19 and TRBJ2-4): DGGITQSPKYLFRKEGQNVTLSCEQNLNHDAMYWYRQDPGQGLRLIYYSQIVNDFQKGDIAEGYSVSREKKESFPLTVTSAQKNPTAFYLCASTLGGTAKNIQYFGAGTRLSVL.

The rearrangement uses TRBV19 and TRBJ2-7; tentatively, D is TRBD1 (6 bases). V was clipped by 6 bases and J by 3 bases, with 12 bases between them. The CDR3 extends over 13 amino acids. The germline CDR1 and CDR2 sequences are LNHDA and SQIVND (reference sequence). For the CDR3, the DNA is TGTGCCAGTAGCAACGGACAGCTCTACGAGCAGTACTTC. Its protein product is CASSNGQLYEQYF.

This chain uses TRBV25-1 with TRBJ1-6; the D is unclear. Germline V gives CDR1 MGHDK, CDR2 SYGVNS. This CDR3 region has 15 residues. V lost 1 base and J lost 4, with 8 bases in between. CDR3 in DNA: TGTGCCAGCAGTGAATTTGACGGGTATAATTCACCCCTCCACTTT. This encodes CASSEFDGYNSPLHF.